This is a list of T cell receptor beta chains from one sample in a study of cytomegalovirus exposure and HLA in healthy donors. This table comes from immunoSEQ multiplex PCR, and its TCRdb copy is limited to in-frame clones, with some not included. This table holds about 180,000 clones, roughly 80% found once. Sequenced sample: PBMCs. These receptors were obtained from a man in his sixties in good health and CMV-seronegative. The CDR3 runs from the conserved cysteine through the conserved F or W. Each record gives: clone size, V gene, J gene, CDR3 protein. Size tells how often a clone was seen (once, few, many) or the class of an expanded clone, and some rows leave it out.

>few|TRBV2|TRBJ1-5
CASSAGSIGGQPQNF
>NA|TRBV28|TRBJ2-1
CASSSGTSGRTSSYNEQFF
>NA|TRBV9|TRBJ2-3
CASSVTAASTDTQYF
>NA|TRBV11-2|TRBJ2-2
CASSSSGTITGELFF
>once|TRBV19|TRBJ2-1
CASRLSSGRHNEQFF
>NA|TRBV7-8|TRBJ2-3
CASSLVAGGLATDTQYF
>NA|TRBV9|TRBJ1-1
CASSVSGGRTEAFF
>NA|TRBV10-1|TRBJ1-1
CASSEGVIEAFF
>once|TRBV7-9|TRBJ2-7
CASSLEAGQSDEQYF
>few|TRBV6-6|TRBJ1-3
CASQGANSGNTIYF
>NA|TRBV6-1|TRBJ1-5
CASSREGAEPQHF
>NA|TRBV6-1|TRBJ1-2
CASSDGDRGISYGYTF
>NA|TRBV29-1|TRBJ2-7
CSVAGEGYEQYF
>NA|TRBV6-1|TRBJ2-2
CASTEVAGNTGELFF
>NA|TRBV6-1|TRBJ1-5
CASSGIPDQPQHF
>NA|TRBV5-1|TRBJ1-1
CASSPSPTGSGTEAFF
>once|TRBV5-1|TRBJ1-1
CASSPTLDTEAFF
>NA|TRBV4-2|TRBJ2-3
CASSQDNRNVDTQYF
>NA|TRBV30|NA
CAWSGQGSSYEQYF
>NA|TRBV18|TRBJ2-1
CASSPRTDLYNEQFF
>NA|TRBV4-3|TRBJ2-1
CASSQDAGLTYNEQFF
>few|TRBV6-4|TRBJ2-3
CASSPRDRGDTQYF
>NA|TRBV19|TRBJ1-5
CASSILGGGNQPQHF
>NA|TRBV5-4|TRBJ2-5
CASSLWTGSPQETQYF
>NA|TRBV5-6|TRBJ2-3
CASSYGDTQYF
>NA|TRBV7-3|TRBJ1-1
CASSSHPGTEAFF
>NA|TRBV25-1|TRBJ2-7
CASSEPGDSYEQYF
>few|TRBV28|TRBJ2-1
CASSLLAAEQFF
>few|TRBV30|TRBJ2-2
CAWSVTQAATGELFF